Following are 10 T cell receptor beta chains from one sample sequenced in a study of PD-1 blockade in classical Hodgkin lymphoma. TCRdb keeps only in-frame clones here, not all; method: immunoSEQ multiplex PCR. This sample has about 31,000 clones, with roughly four fifths found just once. This sample's time point: cycle 4 day 1 (C4D1), after more than 5 weeks of nivolumab. There was relapse after autologous stem cell transplantation in every patient, and there was variation in brentuximab vedotin exposure. The material sequenced was peripheral blood mononuclear cells (PBMCs), taken before the fourth cycle of nivolumab. The origin of the receptors is a human donor with classical Hodgkin lymphoma.

Here the CDR3 reads CASSPGQGAEAFF. The CDR3 region has the DNA TGTGCCAGCTCACCAGGACAGGGGGCTGAAGCTTTCTTT. This chain links TRBV18 with TRBJ1-1, with 10 positions matching TRBD1. In germline, CDR1 is KGHSH, CDR2 LQKENI. This CDR3 has 13 amino acids. V lost 2 bases and J lost 6; bases outside the gene matches: 0.

The V call is TRBV28, the J call TRBJ2-1; TRBD2 is a possible D gene (6 bases). CDR1 and CDR2 (germline): MDHEN, SYDVKM. V was shortened by 4 bases and J by 6 bases, with 16 bases between the two germline ends. The CDR3 is made up of 15 amino acids. The CDR3 region is CASSSRSGWANEQFF. As DNA, the CDR3 is TGTGCCAGCAGTTCCCGTAGCGGTTGGGCCAATGAGCAGTTCTTC.

This clone was detected once. This chain connects TRBV7-2 to TRBJ2-1; no reliable D call. This CDR3 has 17 amino acids. Germline-derived CDR1 and CDR2 are SGHTA and FQGNSA. V shed 2 bases and J shed 2 bases, with 16 bases lying between them. The CDR3: CASSLRFWVYTYNEQFF. CDR3 nucleotides: TGTGCCAGCAGCTTACGTTTCTGGGTATATACCTACAATGAGCAGTTCTTC.

V is TRBV28 and J is TRBJ2-7; D is ambiguous. Per germline, CDR1 MDHEN and CDR2 SYDVKM. V was trimmed by 7 bases and J by 3 bases, leaving 7 bases between them. CDR3 length equals 11 residues. The CDR3 is CASTDRYEQYF. CDR3 sequence (DNA): TGTGCCAGCACCGACCGCTACGAGCAGTACTTC.

In the case of this clone: The conserved final phenylalanine or tryptophan is absent from the CDR3, which likely points to a read error. The V call is TRBV27, the J call TRBJ1-1; D remains ambiguous. The V end was cut by 7 bases, the J end by 1 base, with 13 bases between. The CDR3 has 14 amino acids. Per germline, CDR1 MNHEY and CDR2 SMNVEV (reference sequence). CDR3 nucleotide sequence: TGTGCCAGCAAGCCACTTCCAGGGAACACTGAAGCTTTCTCT. Translating gives CASKPLPGNTEAFS.

This chain links TRBV30 with TRBJ2-3; perhaps TRBD2 as D (5 bases). The CDR3 consists of 14 residues. Trimming pared 5 bases from V and 0 bases from J, leaving 12 bases between. Germline CDR1 GTSNPN, CDR2 SVGIG (reference sequence). The CDR3 region has the DNA TGTGCCTGGGCCTTAGCGACTAGCACAGATACGCAGTATTTT. This sequence encodes CAWALATSTDTQYF. Based on the CDR3 plus reference TRBV30 and TRBJ2-3, the full variable domain is SQTIHQWPATLVQPVGSPLSLECTVEGTSNPNLYWYRQAAGRGLQLLFYSVGIGQISSEVPQNLSASRPQDRQFILSSKKLLLSDSGFYLCAWALATSTDTQYFGPGTRLTVL.

This clone was counted a few times. The chain uses TRBV29-1 and TRBJ2-3, with 9 bases identical to TRBD2. Per the germline V gene, CDR1 is SQVTM and CDR2 is ANQGSEA. With 5 bases clipped from V and 4 bases from J, the junction kept 16 bases outside the gene matches. The CDR3 is made up of 17 amino acids. DNA for the CDR3: TGCAGCGTTTCTTTTCTTGGGACTAGCCTTATCCCAGATACGCAGTATTTT. Translation gives CSVSFLGTSLIPDTQYF.

This chain connects TRBV2 to TRBJ2-1, with 9 bases that match TRBD1. This CDR3 region has 16 residues. The V gene end was trimmed by 3 bases and the J gene end by 7 bases; junction bases not matched to a gene: 10. Germline V gene data show CDR1 as SNHLY and CDR2 as FYNNEI. In nucleotides, the CDR3 is TGTGCCAGCAGTGACGTTAGACAGGGGGTTGGGAATGAGCAGTTCTTC. Amino acid sequence: CASSDVRQGVGNEQFF.

Notes on this clone: One junction end does not reproduce the germline sequence, and a read error may be involved. The gene calls are TRBV4-2 and TRBJ2-5, with 8 positions matching TRBD2. This CDR3 comprises 14 residues. From germline, CDR1 is LGHNA and CDR2 YNFKEQ. In DNA form, the CDR3 reads TGTGCCAGCAGCCGGGGACTAGACCAAGAGGCCCAGTACTTC. Protein sequence: CASSRGLDQEAQYF.

The chain employs TRBV27 and TRBJ2-7; D unclear. V was cut by 5 bases and J by 0 bases, with 8 bases left in between. Looked up from germline, CDR1 is MNHEY and CDR2 is SMNVEV (reference sequence). This CDR3 has 13 amino acids. The CDR3 bases are TGTGCCAGCAGTCCCGTAAGCTCCTACGAGCAGTACTTC. It codes for CASSPVSSYEQYF.